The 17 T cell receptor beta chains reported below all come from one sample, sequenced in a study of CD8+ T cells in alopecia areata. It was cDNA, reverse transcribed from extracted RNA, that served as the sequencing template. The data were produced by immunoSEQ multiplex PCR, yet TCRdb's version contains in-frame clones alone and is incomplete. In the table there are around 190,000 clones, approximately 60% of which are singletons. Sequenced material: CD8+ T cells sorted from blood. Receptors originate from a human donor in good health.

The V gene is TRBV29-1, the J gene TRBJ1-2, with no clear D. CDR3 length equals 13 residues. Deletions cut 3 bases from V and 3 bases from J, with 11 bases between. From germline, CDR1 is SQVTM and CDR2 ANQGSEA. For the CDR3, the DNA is TGCAGCGTTGATTTCGGGGATGACTATGGCTACACCTTC. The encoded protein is CSVDFGDDYGYTF.

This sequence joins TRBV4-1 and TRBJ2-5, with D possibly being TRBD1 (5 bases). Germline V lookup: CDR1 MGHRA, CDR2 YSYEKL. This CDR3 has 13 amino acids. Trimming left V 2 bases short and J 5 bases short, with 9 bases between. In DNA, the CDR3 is TGCGCCAGCAGCCAACAGGGTTGGGAGACCCAGTACTTC. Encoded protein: CASSQQGWETQYF.

CDR3 residues: CSVESGGLYEQYF. In nucleotides, the CDR3 is TGCAGCGTTGAAAGCGGGGGCTTATACGAGCAGTACTTC. This chain uses TRBV29-1 with TRBJ2-7, with 8 bases identical to TRBD2. Trimming cost V 2 bases and J 4 bases; bases outside gene matches: 4. CDR1 and CDR2 from the germline V gene are SQVTM and ANQGSEA. CDR3 length: 13 amino acids.

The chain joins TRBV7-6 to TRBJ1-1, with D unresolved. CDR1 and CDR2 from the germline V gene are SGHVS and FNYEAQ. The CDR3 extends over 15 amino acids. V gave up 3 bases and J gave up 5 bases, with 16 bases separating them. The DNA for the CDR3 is TGTGCCAGCAGCTTGGGCAGGCCTCCGGAGACTGAAGCTTTCTTT. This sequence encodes CASSLGRPPETEAFF.

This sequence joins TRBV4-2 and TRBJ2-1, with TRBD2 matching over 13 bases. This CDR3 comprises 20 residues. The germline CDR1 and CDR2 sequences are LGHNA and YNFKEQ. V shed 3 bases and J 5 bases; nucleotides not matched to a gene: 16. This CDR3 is CASSHYGLAGDTLSDNEQFF. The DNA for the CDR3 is TGTGCCAGCAGCCATTACGGACTAGCGGGGGATACCCTTTCCGACAATGAGCAGTTCTTC.

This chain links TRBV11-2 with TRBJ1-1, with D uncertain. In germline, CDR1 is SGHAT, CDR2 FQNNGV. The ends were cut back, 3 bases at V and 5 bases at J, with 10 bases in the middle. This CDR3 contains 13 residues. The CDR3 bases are TGTGCCAGCAGCTTGGCAGGCTGGACTGAAGCTTTCTTT. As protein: CASSLAGWTEAFF.

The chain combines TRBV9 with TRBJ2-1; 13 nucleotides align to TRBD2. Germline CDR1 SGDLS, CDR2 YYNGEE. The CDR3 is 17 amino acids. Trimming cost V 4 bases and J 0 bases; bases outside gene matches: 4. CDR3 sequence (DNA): TGTGCCAGCAGCCCCGGGACTAGCGGGACCTCCTACAATGAGCAGTTCTTC. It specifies CASSPGTSGTSYNEQFF.

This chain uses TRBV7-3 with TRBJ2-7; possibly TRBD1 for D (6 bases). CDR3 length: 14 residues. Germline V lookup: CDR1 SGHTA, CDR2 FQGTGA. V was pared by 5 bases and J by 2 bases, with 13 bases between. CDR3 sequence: CASSTLGGPYEQYF. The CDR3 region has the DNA TGTGCCAGCAGCACCCTAGGGGGACCCTACGAGCAGTACTTC.

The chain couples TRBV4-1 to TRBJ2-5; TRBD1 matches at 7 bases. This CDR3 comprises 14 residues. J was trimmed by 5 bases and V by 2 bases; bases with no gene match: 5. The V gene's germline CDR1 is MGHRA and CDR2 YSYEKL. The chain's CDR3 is CASSQITGVETQYF. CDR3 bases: TGCGCCAGCAGCCAAATAACAGGGGTGGAGACCCAGTACTTC.

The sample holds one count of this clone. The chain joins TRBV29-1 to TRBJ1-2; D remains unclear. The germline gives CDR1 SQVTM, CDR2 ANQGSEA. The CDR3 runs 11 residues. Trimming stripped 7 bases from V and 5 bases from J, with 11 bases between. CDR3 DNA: TGCAGCGCAGATGCTGAGTATGGCTACACCTTC. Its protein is CSADAEYGYTF.

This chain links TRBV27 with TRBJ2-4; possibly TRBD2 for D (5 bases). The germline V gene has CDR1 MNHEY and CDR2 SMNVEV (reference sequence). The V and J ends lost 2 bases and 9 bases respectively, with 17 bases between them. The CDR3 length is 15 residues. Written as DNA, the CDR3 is TGTGCCAGCAGTTTACCCTTTCGGGGAGTTGGCATTCAGTACTTC. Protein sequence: CASSLPFRGVGIQYF.

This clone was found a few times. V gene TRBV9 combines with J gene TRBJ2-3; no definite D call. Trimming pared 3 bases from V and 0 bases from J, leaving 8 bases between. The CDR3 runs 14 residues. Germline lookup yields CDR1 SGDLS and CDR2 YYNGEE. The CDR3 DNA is TGTGCCAGCAGCGGACGATGGAGCACAGATACGCAGTATTTT. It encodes CASSGRWSTDTQYF. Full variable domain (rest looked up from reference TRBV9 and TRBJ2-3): DSGVTQTPKHLITATGQRVTLRCSPRSGDLSVYWYQQSLDQGLQFLIQYYNGEERAKGNILERFSAQQFPDLHSELNLSSLELGDSALYFCASSGRWSTDTQYFGPGTRLTVL.

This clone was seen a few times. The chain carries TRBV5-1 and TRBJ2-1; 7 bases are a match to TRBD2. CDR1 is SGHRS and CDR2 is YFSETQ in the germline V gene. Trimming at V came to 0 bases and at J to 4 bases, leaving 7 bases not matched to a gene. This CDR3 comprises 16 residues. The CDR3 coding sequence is TGCGCCAGCAGCTTGGGCCGGGAGGTAGCATACAATGAGCAGTTCTTC. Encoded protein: CASSLGREVAYNEQFF.

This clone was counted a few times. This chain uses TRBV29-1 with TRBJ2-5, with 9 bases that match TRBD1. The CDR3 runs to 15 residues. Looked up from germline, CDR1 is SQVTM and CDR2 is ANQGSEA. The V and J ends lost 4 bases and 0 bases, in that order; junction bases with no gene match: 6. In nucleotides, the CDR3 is TGCAGCGTTGTTGGACAGGGGACGTACCAAGAGACCCAGTACTTC. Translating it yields CSVVGQGTYQETQYF.

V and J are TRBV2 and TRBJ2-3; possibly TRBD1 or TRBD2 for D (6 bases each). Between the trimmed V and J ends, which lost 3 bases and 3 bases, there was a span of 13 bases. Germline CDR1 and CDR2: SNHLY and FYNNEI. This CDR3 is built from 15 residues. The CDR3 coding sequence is TGTGCCAGCAGTGATTCCGGGGGCGCTACAGATACGCAGTATTTT. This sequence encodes CASSDSGGATDTQYF.

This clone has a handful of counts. The CDR3 here is CASSLAQGENTEAFF. The CDR3, as DNA: TGTGCCAGCAGCTTAGCGCAGGGGGAGAACACTGAAGCTTTCTTT. The J gene is TRBJ1-1, the V gene TRBV11-1; 7 bases line up with TRBD1. This CDR3 comprises 15 residues. V was pared by 0 bases and J by 1 base, with 2 bases of the junction left unmatched. The germline V gene has CDR1 SGHAT and CDR2 FQDESV (reference sequence).

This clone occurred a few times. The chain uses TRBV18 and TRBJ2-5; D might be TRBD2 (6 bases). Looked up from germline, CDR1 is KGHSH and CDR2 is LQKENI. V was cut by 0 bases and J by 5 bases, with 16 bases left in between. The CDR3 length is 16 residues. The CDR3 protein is CASSPPGGIGLETQYF. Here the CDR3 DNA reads TGTGCCAGCTCACCACCGGGAGGAATCGGGCTGGAGACCCAGTACTTC.